This TCR beta chain appears in the sequencing data of a study of PD-1 blockade in mismatch repair-deficient tumors. Overall study: Patients had approximately 11 mismatch repair-deficient cancer types and were previously treated and progressing.

The table came from immunoSEQ multiplex PCR; TCRdb's copy has only in-frame clones and leaves some out. The data show about 63,000 clones, approximately 90% seen once. Deletions cut 6 bases from V and 6 bases from J, with 15 bases between. Looked up from germline, CDR1 is LNHDA and CDR2 is SQIVND (reference sequence). The CDR3 contains 14 residues. Three pembrolizumab responders had their TCRs sequenced. The chain links TRBV19 to TRBJ2-1, with D perhaps being TRBD1 or TRBD2 (5 bases each). Sequencing was performed on peripheral blood, taken 52 weeks after starting pembrolizumab. The receptor's source is an adult with mismatch repair-deficient cancer. The CDR3 loop reads CASRFGAGSNEQFF. CDR3 DNA sequence: TGTGCCAGTAGGTTTGGGGCAGGGAGCAATGAGCAGTTCTTC.